Listed below are T cell receptor beta chains from one sample, sequenced in a study of regulatory T cells in long-lasting Graves disease. From the multiplex PCR reads, TCRdb called clonotypes with MiXCR, one entry per CDR3 protein. Counted here are about 620,000 distinct CDR3 sequences, about 15% occurring once; the ten biggest clones make up around a sixth. In addition, the sample was reused for a study of T cells in Graves' hyperthyroidism and ophthalmopathy.

The sample consisted of peripheral blood mononuclear cells (PBMCs), taken at new diagnosis, from a patient treated with antithyroid drugs. The receptor source for this set is a woman aged 25 to 39 with Graves disease. Each CDR3 is given with its conserved first and last residue. The D gene is left open where the match is weak. Expanded clones get a size class; other rows say once, few or many, or leave the size out.

CDR3 length: 14; V gene: TRBV19; clone size: .; J gene: TRBJ2-1; D gene: .; CDR3 DNA: TGTGCCAGTAGTATAGGTACACTTGGGCCTGAGCAGTTCTTC; CDR3 protein: CASSIGTLGPEQFF
CDR3 length: 16; V gene: TRBV7-9; clone size: many; J gene: TRBJ2-6; D gene: .; CDR3 DNA: TGTGCCAGCAGCTCTCGGACGGGCTCTGGGGCCAACGTCCTGACTTTC; CDR3 protein: CASSSRTGSGANVLTF
CDR3 length: 17; V gene: TRBV11-2; clone size: many; J gene: TRBJ2-1; D gene: TRBD1; CDR3 DNA: TGTGCCAGCAGCAGTATTAGGTCGGACAGGGGGAGGTATGAGCAGTTCTTC; CDR3 protein: CASSSIRSDRGRYEQFF
CDR3 length: 15; V gene: TRBV19; clone size: few; J gene: TRBJ2-1; D gene: TRBD1; CDR3 DNA: TGTGCCAGTAGATGGGGACAGGGGGCCCACAATGAGCAGTTCTTC; CDR3 protein: CASRWGQGAHNEQFF
CDR3 length: 15; V gene: TRBV7-9; clone size: many; J gene: TRBJ2-3; D gene: .; CDR3 DNA: TGTGCCAGCACGTTGAACGTCCGATACACAGATACGCAGTATTTT; CDR3 protein: CASTLNVRYTDTQYF
CDR3 length: 14; V gene: TRBV20-1; clone size: few; J gene: TRBJ2-3; D gene: .; CDR3 DNA: TGCAGTGCTAACAGGGTGGGAAAGACAGATACGCAGTATTTT; CDR3 protein: CSANRVGKTDTQYF
CDR3 length: 15; V gene: TRBV24-1; clone size: few; J gene: TRBJ2-3; D gene: .; CDR3 DNA: TGTGCCACCAGTGGCCTAGCTACGACCCCAGATACGCAGTATTTT; CDR3 protein: CATSGLATTPDTQYF
CDR3 length: 16; V gene: TRBV28; clone size: many; J gene: TRBJ2-7; D gene: .; CDR3 DNA: TGTGCCAGCAGTCCCTGGGTAGGGAAGTCCTCCTACGAGCAGTACTTC; CDR3 protein: CASSPWVGKSSYEQYF
CDR3 length: 15; V gene: TRBV2; clone size: .; J gene: TRBJ1-1; D gene: TRBD1; CDR3 DNA: TGTGCCAGCAGGCCTAGACAGGGGGCGAGCACTGAAGCTTCCTTT; CDR3 protein: CASRPRQGASTEASF
CDR3 length: 17; V gene: TRBV5-1; clone size: .; J gene: TRBJ2-3; D gene: .; CDR3 DNA: TGCGCCAGCAGCCCTCCGGATCGAGTAGGCAGCACAGATACGCAGTATTTT; CDR3 protein: CASSPPDRVGSTDTQYF
CDR3 length: 11; V gene: TRBV28; clone size: many; J gene: TRBJ2-1; D gene: .; CDR3 DNA: TGTGCCAGCAGTTTTTCGGGACAGCAGTTCTTC; CDR3 protein: CASSFSGQQFF
CDR3 length: 16; V gene: TRBV19; clone size: many; J gene: TRBJ2-7; D gene: .; CDR3 DNA: TGTGCCAGTATAGTAGGGAGATCCCCTCCTTCCTACGAGCAGTACTTC; CDR3 protein: CASIVGRSPPSYEQYF
CDR3 length: 15; V gene: TRBV5-1; clone size: .; J gene: TRBJ2-1; D gene: TRBD1; CDR3 DNA: TGCGCCAGCAGCTTGCAGCCGGGACAGGGATTCGAGCAGTTCTTC; CDR3 protein: CASSLQPGQGFEQFF
CDR3 length: 13; V gene: TRBV7-9; clone size: many; J gene: TRBJ1-1; D gene: .; CDR3 DNA: TGTGCCAGCAGAGGTTTGACGAACACTGAAGCTTTCTTT; CDR3 protein: CASRGLTNTEAFF
CDR3 length: 16; V gene: TRBV18; clone size: few; J gene: TRBJ1-1; D gene: .; CDR3 DNA: TGTGCCAGCTCACCACTCCCTGAGACAGTGAACACTGAAGCTTTCTTT; CDR3 protein: CASSPLPETVNTEAFF
CDR3 length: 12; V gene: TRBV7-9; clone size: many; J gene: TRBJ2-1; D gene: .; CDR3 DNA: TGTGCCAGCAGCCCCATGGCAGGGTGGGAGTTCTTC; CDR3 protein: CASSPMAGWEFF
CDR3 length: 14; V gene: TRBV12-3/TRBV12-4; clone size: many; J gene: TRBJ2-1; D gene: .; CDR3 DNA: TGTGCCAGCAGTTCCCCCCCATCCCACAATGAGCAGTTCTTC; CDR3 protein: CASSSPPSHNEQFF
CDR3 length: 16; V gene: TRBV5-5; clone size: .; J gene: TRBJ1-1; D gene: .; CDR3 DNA: TGTGCCAGCCGGCTCTTATGGGGGCTCGGGAGCACTGAAGCTTTCTTT; CDR3 protein: CASRLLWGLGSTEAFF
CDR3 length: 15; V gene: TRBV30; clone size: many; J gene: TRBJ1-5; D gene: TRBD1; CDR3 DNA: TGTGCCTGGAGCCCCGGGACAGGGGGCGGTCAGCCCCAGCATTTT; CDR3 protein: CAWSPGTGGGQPQHF
CDR3 length: 15; V gene: TRBV27; clone size: many; J gene: TRBJ2-1; D gene: TRBD2; CDR3 DNA: TGTGCCAGCAGTGAGCTAGCGGGAGACCACAATGAGCAGTTCTTC; CDR3 protein: CASSELAGDHNEQFF
CDR3 length: 13; V gene: TRBV28; clone size: many; J gene: TRBJ1-1; D gene: .; CDR3 DNA: TGTGCCAGCAGTTTACCCGCCAGCCGGGGGGCTTTCTTT; CDR3 protein: CASSLPASRGAFF
CDR3 length: 14; V gene: TRBV6-1; clone size: many; J gene: TRBJ1-2; D gene: TRBD1; CDR3 DNA: TGTGCCAGCCTCCGGGACAGGGGGAACTATGGCTACACCTTC; CDR3 protein: CASLRDRGNYGYTF
CDR3 length: 16; V gene: TRBV19; clone size: few; J gene: TRBJ1-3; D gene: .; CDR3 DNA: TGTGCCAGTAGTGAAAGTCCAGGATACTCTGGAAACACCATATATTTT; CDR3 protein: CASSESPGYSGNTIYF
CDR3 length: 14; V gene: TRBV28; clone size: few; J gene: TRBJ2-7; D gene: TRBD1; CDR3 DNA: TGTGCCAGCGTACGACAGGGTGGCGCCTACGAGCAGTACTTC; CDR3 protein: CASVRQGGAYEQYF
CDR3 length: 14; V gene: TRBV27; clone size: many; J gene: TRBJ1-2; D gene: .; CDR3 DNA: TGTGCCAGCAGTTTATCGTCCGGGCACTATGGCTACACCTTC; CDR3 protein: CASSLSSGHYGYTF
CDR3 length: 14; V gene: TRBV4-1; clone size: few; J gene: TRBJ2-2; D gene: .; CDR3 DNA: TGCGCCAGCAGCCAAGATAGGGTATTTGGGGAGCTGTTTTTT; CDR3 protein: CASSQDRVFGELFF
CDR3 length: 13; V gene: TRBV27; clone size: .; J gene: TRBJ2-4; D gene: .; CDR3 DNA: TGTGCCAGCAGGAGGACAGCTGAAAACATTCAGTACTTC; CDR3 protein: CASRRTAENIQYF
CDR3 length: 17; V gene: TRBV19; clone size: few; J gene: TRBJ2-4; D gene: .; CDR3 DNA: TGTGCCAGTAGGGTATCGGGCCTTAACAAGGCCAAAAACATTCAGTACTTC; CDR3 protein: CASRVSGLNKAKNIQYF
CDR3 length: 20; V gene: TRBV6-1; clone size: many; J gene: TRBJ2-5; D gene: TRBD2; CDR3 DNA: TGTGCCAGCAGCACGCCCCCGCCGGGGAGCGGGAGGGCGGTCCAAGAGACCCAGTACTTC; CDR3 protein: CASSTPPPGSGRAVQETQYF
CDR3 length: 12; V gene: TRBV28; clone size: .; J gene: TRBJ2-7; D gene: .; CDR3 DNA: TGTGCCAGCACGAGACAGAATTACGAGCAGTACTTC; CDR3 protein: CASTRQNYEQYF
CDR3 length: 17; V gene: TRBV27; clone size: many; J gene: TRBJ1-4; D gene: TRBD1; CDR3 DNA: TGTGCCACCCTTAAATCCGGACAGGGGAGAACTAATGAAAAACTGTTTTTT; CDR3 protein: CATLKSGQGRTNEKLFF
CDR3 length: 14; V gene: TRBV20-1; clone size: .; J gene: TRBJ1-6; D gene: .; CDR3 DNA: TGCAGTGCTAGGGTTGAGGGAAGGAATTCACCCCTCCACTTT; CDR3 protein: CSARVEGRNSPLHF
CDR3 length: 17; V gene: TRBV28; clone size: many; J gene: TRBJ2-6; D gene: TRBD2; CDR3 DNA: TGTGCCAGCACGGTCCCTAGCGGGAGTTCTGGGGCCAACGTCCTGACTTTC; CDR3 protein: CASTVPSGSSGANVLTF
CDR3 length: 15; V gene: TRBV30; clone size: few; J gene: TRBJ2-2; D gene: TRBD1; CDR3 DNA: TGTGCCTGGAGTCTGGGGACAGCCCACACCGGGGAGCTGTTTTTT; CDR3 protein: CAWSLGTAHTGELFF
CDR3 length: 18; V gene: TRBV28; clone size: few; J gene: TRBJ2-6; D gene: .; CDR3 DNA: TGTGCCAGCAGTTTAGGGTCAGGCAAAACCTCTGGGGCCAACGTCCTGACTTTC; CDR3 protein: CASSLGSGKTSGANVLTF
CDR3 length: 15; V gene: TRBV20-1; clone size: .; J gene: TRBJ1-5; D gene: .; CDR3 DNA: TGCAGTGCTAGAGAGGGTACCCGGTGGAATCAGCCCCAGCATTTT; CDR3 protein: CSAREGTRWNQPQHF
CDR3 length: 19; V gene: TRBV13; clone size: .; J gene: TRBJ2-3; D gene: TRBD2; CDR3 DNA: TGTGCCAGCAGCTTACTAGCGGAAGCTACATCTGCCTTCACAGATACGCAGTATTTT; CDR3 protein: CASSLLAEATSAFTDTQYF
CDR3 length: 17; V gene: TRBV20-1; clone size: many; J gene: TRBJ2-7; D gene: TRBD2; CDR3 DNA: TGCAGTGCTAGAGATCGGGCTAGCGGGAGGGCCCAGGGAGAGCAGTACTTC; CDR3 protein: CSARDRASGRAQGEQYF
CDR3 length: 13; V gene: TRBV3-1; clone size: .; J gene: TRBJ2-2; D gene: .; CDR3 DNA: TGTGCCAGCAGCCAAGTTTCACAGGGGGAGCTGTTTTTT; CDR3 protein: CASSQVSQGELFF
CDR3 length: 12; V gene: TRBV24-1; clone size: many; J gene: TRBJ2-3; D gene: .; CDR3 DNA: TGTGCCACCAGTGGTCTCACAGATACGCAGTATTTT; CDR3 protein: CATSGLTDTQYF
CDR3 length: 16; V gene: TRBV30; clone size: .; J gene: TRBJ2-7; D gene: TRBD2; CDR3 DNA: TGTGCCTGGAGAAAAGCGGGAGGGGGGACCTCCTACGAGCAGTACTTC; CDR3 protein: CAWRKAGGGTSYEQYF
CDR3 length: 15; V gene: TRBV18; clone size: few; J gene: TRBJ1-1; D gene: TRBD1; CDR3 DNA: TGTGCCAGCTCACCAATGGAGGGGGCGAACACTGAAGCTTTCTTT; CDR3 protein: CASSPMEGANTEAFF
CDR3 length: 14; V gene: TRBV7-9; clone size: many; J gene: TRBJ1-1; D gene: TRBD1; CDR3 DNA: TGTGCCAGCAGCCTAGAAGACAGGGGACCTGAAGCTTTCTTT; CDR3 protein: CASSLEDRGPEAFF
CDR3 length: 12; V gene: TRBV18; clone size: .; J gene: TRBJ2-5; D gene: .; CDR3 DNA: TGTGCCAGCTCACCTAACAATGGCCGACAGTACTTC; CDR3 protein: CASSPNNGRQYF
CDR3 length: 13; V gene: TRBV2; clone size: many; J gene: TRBJ2-2; D gene: .; CDR3 DNA: TGTGCCAGCAGGTCCGACTTGCCCGGGGAGCTGTTTTTT; CDR3 protein: CASRSDLPGELFF
CDR3 length: 14; V gene: TRBV28; clone size: .; J gene: TRBJ2-5; D gene: TRBD1; CDR3 DNA: TGTGCCAGCAGTCCGGACAGGGACCAAGAGACCCAGTACTTC; CDR3 protein: CASSPDRDQETQYF
CDR3 length: 14; V gene: TRBV5-1; clone size: many; J gene: TRBJ2-7; D gene: .; CDR3 DNA: TGCGCCAGCAGCTTACAGGAGAAGACCTACGAGCAGTACTTC; CDR3 protein: CASSLQEKTYEQYF
CDR3 length: 16; V gene: TRBV7-3; clone size: .; J gene: TRBJ2-2; D gene: TRBD2; CDR3 DNA: TGTGCCAGCAGAGAGAATAGCGGGATTGGCACCGGGGAGCTGTTTTTT; CDR3 protein: CASRENSGIGTGELFF
CDR3 length: 15; V gene: TRBV6-5; clone size: many; J gene: TRBJ2-7; D gene: .; CDR3 DNA: TGTGCCAGCAGTTACTCCGTCGCGGGGCCCTACGAGCAGTACTTC; CDR3 protein: CASSYSVAGPYEQYF
CDR3 length: 15; V gene: TRBV11-2; clone size: many; J gene: TRBJ1-1; D gene: TRBD1; CDR3 DNA: TGTGCCAGCAGCCCAAGACAGGGGGCGGACACTGAAGCTTTCTTT; CDR3 protein: CASSPRQGADTEAFF
CDR3 length: 11; V gene: TRBV12-3/TRBV12-4; clone size: many; J gene: TRBJ1-6; D gene: .; CDR3 DNA: TGTGCCAGCAGTAGTACGGCACCCCTCCACTTT; CDR3 protein: CASSSTAPLHF